This TCR beta chain was found in a study of T-cell reconstitution after alpha-beta-depleted transplantation in children listed by TCRdb under 2016. At the level of the whole study: The study quantitatively tracked T-cell immune reconstitution after TCRalphabeta/CD19-depleted allogeneic hematopoietic cell transplantation in children using TCR repertoire profiling. Findings and caveats that apply to the study as a whole: Over the following months the frequencies of hyperexpanded clones went down, and after one year T-cell counts and TCRbeta diversity were mostly credited to newly produced T cells. In some patients, high TCRbeta diversity at day 60 was attributed to recipient T cells and intrathymic progenitors that had survived conditioning. Apparently early alphabetaT-cell count recovery about two months after transplant reportedly relied on only several hundred rapidly expanded clones derived from non-depleted graft cells.

The sample's treatment or condition, from its label and the paper: allogeneic hematopoietic cell transplantation with graft depleted of TCRalphabeta T cells and CD19 B cells. TCRalphabeta/CD19-depleted allogeneic hematopoietic cell grafts were given to the transplant recipients, all of whom were children. For this clonotype: Its antigen target is currently unknown. The junction differs from germline at one of its ends, possibly a read error.

The CDR3 runs 16 amino acids, cysteine and phenylalanine included. CDR3 DNA only is kept here, 48 bases in frame from base 1. Based on the germline V gene, the CDR1 and CDR2 sequences are SGHVT and SQSDAQ. Library preparation used PCR. TCRdb shows the sequencer as Illumina HiSeq 2500. TCR library preparation used molecular barcoding, with unique molecular identifiers applied to normalize quantification of the TCRbeta repertoire. TCRdb reran the public reads through fastp at Q25 and MiXCR, keeping productive beta chains. Identical CDR3 proteins give one entry, which carries the most common genes and DNA. In this sample the table shows 780,000 or so distinct CDR3 sequences, around 15% of which occur a single time. Approximately 4.5% of the sample rests with the top ten.

This TCR was sampled from a male patient between 5 and 17 years old who had a stem cell transplant for acute lymphoblastic leukemia, so the T cells may come from the graft donor. The sample was PBMCs, mostly from graft donor cells, taken 360 days after TCRalphabeta/CD19-depleted stem cell transplant. The chain is assembled from TRBV7-4 and TRBJ2-1, with 8 bases in between that match TRBD2. The CDR3 reads as follows: CASSPLAGRHYNERFF. The DNA sequence is as follows: TGTGCCAGCAGCCCATTAGCGGGACGACATTACAATGAGCGGTTCTTC. Extended through the reference TRBV7-4 and TRBJ2-1 proteins, this CDR3 yields the full variable domain: GAGVSQSPRYKVAKRGRDVALRCDSISGHVTLYWYRQTLGQGSEVLTYSQSDAQRDKSGRPSGRFSAERPERSVSTLKIQRTEQGDSAVYLCASSPLAGRHYNERFFGPGTRLTVL.